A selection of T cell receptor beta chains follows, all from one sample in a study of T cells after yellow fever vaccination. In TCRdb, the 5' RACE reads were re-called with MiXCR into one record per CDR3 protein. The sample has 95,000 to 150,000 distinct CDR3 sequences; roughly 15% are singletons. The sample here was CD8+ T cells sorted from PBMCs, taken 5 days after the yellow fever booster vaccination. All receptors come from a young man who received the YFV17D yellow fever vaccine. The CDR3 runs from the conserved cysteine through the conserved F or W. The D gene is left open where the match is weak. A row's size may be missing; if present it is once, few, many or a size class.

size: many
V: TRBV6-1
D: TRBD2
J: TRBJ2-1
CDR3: CASSEQAGGPSEQFF
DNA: TGTGCCAGCAGTGAACAGGCGGGGGGGCCGAGTGAGCAGTTCTTC

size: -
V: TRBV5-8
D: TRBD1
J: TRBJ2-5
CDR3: CASSFGTGGFETQYF
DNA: TGTGCCAGCAGCTTTGGGACAGGGGGCTTTGAGACCCAGTACTTC

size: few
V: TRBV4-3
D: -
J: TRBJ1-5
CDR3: CASSQDRGQGPQHF
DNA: TGCGCCAGCAGCCAAGATCGGGGACAAGGACCCCAGCATTTT

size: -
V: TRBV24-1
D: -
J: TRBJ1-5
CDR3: CATSVQGLPQHF
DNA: TGTGCCACCAGTGTACAGGGACTGCCCCAGCATTTT

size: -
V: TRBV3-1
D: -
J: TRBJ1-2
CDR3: CASSQDDISYGYTF
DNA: TGTGCCAGCAGCCAAGACGACATATCCTATGGCTACACCTTC

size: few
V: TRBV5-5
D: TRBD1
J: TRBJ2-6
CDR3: CASSWTGESLLANVLTF
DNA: TGTGCCAGCAGCTGGACAGGGGAGTCCCTCCTGGCCAACGTCCTGACTTTC

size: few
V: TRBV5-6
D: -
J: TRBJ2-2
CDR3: CASSLLEGGELFF
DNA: TGTGCCAGCAGCTTGCTGGAGGGCGGGGAGCTGTTTTTT

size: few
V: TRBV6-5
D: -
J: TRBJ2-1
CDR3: CASSYSNRGMGEQFF
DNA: TGTGCCAGCAGTTACTCGAATCGGGGTATGGGTGAGCAGTTCTTC

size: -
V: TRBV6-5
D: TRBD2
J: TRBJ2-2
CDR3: CASSLTSGGATGELFF
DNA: TGTGCCAGCAGTCTCACTAGCGGGGGGGCCACCGGGGAGCTGTTTTTT

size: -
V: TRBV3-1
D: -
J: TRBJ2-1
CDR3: CASSQGFPEQFF
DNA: TGTGCCAGCAGCCAGGGGTTCCCTGAGCAGTTCTTC

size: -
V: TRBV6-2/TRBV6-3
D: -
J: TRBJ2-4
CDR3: CASSFLQRNIQYF
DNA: TGTGCCAGCAGTTTCCTACAGCGAAACATTCAGTACTTC

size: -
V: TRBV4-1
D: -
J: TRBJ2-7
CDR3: CASSRLRESYEQYF
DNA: TGCGCCAGCAGCCGCCTCAGGGAGTCCTACGAGCAGTACTTC

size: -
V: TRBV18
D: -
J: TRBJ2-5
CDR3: CASSTALSYQETQYF
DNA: TGTGCCAGCTCAACGGCCCTTTCGTACCAAGAGACCCAGTACTTC

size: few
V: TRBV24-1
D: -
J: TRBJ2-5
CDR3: CATSDLFGQQETQYF
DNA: TGTGCCACCAGTGATTTGTTTGGACAGCAAGAGACCCAGTACTTC

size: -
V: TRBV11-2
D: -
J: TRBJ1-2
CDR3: CASSSHTAGGGYGYTF
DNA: TGTGCCAGCAGCTCTCACACGGCGGGTGGAGGCTATGGCTACACCTTC

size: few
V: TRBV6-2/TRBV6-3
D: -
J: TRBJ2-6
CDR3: CASNRRVGSGANVLTF
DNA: TGTGCCAGCAATCGCAGGGTCGGCTCTGGGGCCAACGTCCTGACTTTC

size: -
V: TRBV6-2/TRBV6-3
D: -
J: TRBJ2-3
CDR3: CASSYLSDWNRDTQYF
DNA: TGTGCCAGCAGTTACCTGTCTGATTGGAATCGGGATACGCAGTATTTT

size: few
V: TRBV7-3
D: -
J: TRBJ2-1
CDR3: CASSSGPNNEQFF
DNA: TGTGCCAGCAGCTCCGGACCCAACAATGAGCAGTTCTTC

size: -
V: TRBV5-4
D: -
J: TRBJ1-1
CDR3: CASSLVVGGPLGEAFF
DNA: TGTGCCAGCAGCTTGGTGGTGGGCGGACCGTTGGGTGAAGCTTTCTTT

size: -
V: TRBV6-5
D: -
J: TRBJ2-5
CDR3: CASSPAPKETQYF
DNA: TGTGCCAGCAGTCCGGCCCCCAAGGAGACCCAGTACTTC

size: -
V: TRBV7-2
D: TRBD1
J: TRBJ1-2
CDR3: CASRFPGQAMNYGYTF
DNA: TGTGCCAGCAGATTCCCGGGACAGGCAATGAACTATGGCTACACCTTC

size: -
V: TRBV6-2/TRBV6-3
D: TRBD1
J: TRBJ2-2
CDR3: CATTGGFANTGELFF
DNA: TGTGCCACAACAGGGGGGTTCGCGAACACCGGGGAGCTGTTTTTT

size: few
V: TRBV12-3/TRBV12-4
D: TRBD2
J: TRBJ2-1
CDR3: CASSPGGLGSEQFF
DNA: TGTGCCAGCAGCCCGGGGGGGTTAGGGTCTGAGCAGTTCTTC

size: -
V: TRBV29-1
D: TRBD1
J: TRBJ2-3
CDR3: CSAGQATSTDTQYF
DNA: TGCAGCGCAGGACAGGCTACTAGCACAGATACGCAGTATTTT

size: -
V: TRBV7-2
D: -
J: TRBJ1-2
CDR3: CASSPPDGAYGYTF
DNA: TGTGCCAGCAGCCCCCCTGACGGAGCCTATGGCTACACCTTC

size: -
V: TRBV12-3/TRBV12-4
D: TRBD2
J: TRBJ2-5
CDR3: CASTQGLAGGLRQGETQYF
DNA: TGTGCCAGCACCCAGGGACTAGCGGGGGGACTACGGCAGGGAGAGACCCAGTACTTC

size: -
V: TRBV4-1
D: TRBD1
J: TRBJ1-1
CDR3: CASSHRDRSTEAFF
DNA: TGCGCCAGCAGCCACCGGGACAGGTCCACTGAAGCTTTCTTT

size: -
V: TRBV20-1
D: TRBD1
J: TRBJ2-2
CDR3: CSARRPLRDRGITGELFF
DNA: TGCAGTGCTAGAAGACCCTTACGGGACAGGGGGATCACCGGGGAGCTGTTTTTT

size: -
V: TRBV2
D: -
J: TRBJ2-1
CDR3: CASSERQNEQFF
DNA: TGTGCCAGCAGTGAAAGGCAGAATGAGCAGTTCTTC

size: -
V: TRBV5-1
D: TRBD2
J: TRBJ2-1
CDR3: CASSLAGGGDYNEQFF
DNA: TGCGCCAGCAGCTTGGCAGGCGGGGGGGACTACAATGAGCAGTTCTTC

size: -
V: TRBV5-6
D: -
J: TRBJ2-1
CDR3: CASSLGGTPYNEQFF
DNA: TGTGCCAGCAGCTTGGGGGGGACACCCTACAATGAGCAGTTCTTC

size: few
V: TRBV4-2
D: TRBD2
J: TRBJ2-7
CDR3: CASSQRTSGPYEQYF
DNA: TGTGCCAGCAGCCAACGGACTAGCGGGCCCTACGAGCAGTACTTC

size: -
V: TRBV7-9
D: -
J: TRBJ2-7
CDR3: CASSLEGLSSYEQYF
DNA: TGTGCCAGCAGCTTAGAGGGGTTAAGCTCCTACGAGCAGTACTTC

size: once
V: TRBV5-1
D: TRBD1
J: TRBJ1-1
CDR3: CASSLGTGNGMTEAFF
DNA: TGCGCCAGCAGCTTGGGGACAGGGAATGGGATGACTGAAGCTTTCTTT

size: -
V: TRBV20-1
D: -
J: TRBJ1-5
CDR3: CSARIWGNNQPQHF
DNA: TGCAGTGCTAGAATTTGGGGGAACAATCAGCCCCAGCATTTT

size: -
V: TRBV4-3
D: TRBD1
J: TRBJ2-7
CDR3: CASSPATGGTYEQYF
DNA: TGCGCCAGCAGTCCAGCGACAGGGGGCACCTACGAGCAGTACTTC

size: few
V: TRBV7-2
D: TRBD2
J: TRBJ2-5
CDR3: CASSPGASGHQETQYF
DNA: TGTGCCAGCAGCCCAGGAGCTAGCGGGCACCAAGAGACCCAGTACTTC

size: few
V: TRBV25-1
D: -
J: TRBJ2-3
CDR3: CASSDYTDTQYF
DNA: TGTGCCAGCAGTGACTATACAGATACGCAGTATTTT

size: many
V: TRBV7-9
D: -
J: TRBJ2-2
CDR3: CASSLVIGELFF
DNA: TGTGCCAGCAGCTTAGTAATCGGGGAGCTGTTTTTT

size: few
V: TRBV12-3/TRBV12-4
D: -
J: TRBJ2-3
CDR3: CASSLGPRLLSSTDTQYF
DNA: TGTGCCAGCAGTTTAGGGCCTCGACTGTTATCTAGCACAGATACGCAGTATTTT

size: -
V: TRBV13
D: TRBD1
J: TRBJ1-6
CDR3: CASSQGTGASPLHF
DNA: TGTGCCAGCAGCCAGGGGACAGGGGCCTCACCCCTCCACTTT

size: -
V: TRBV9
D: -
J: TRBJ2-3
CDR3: CASSNSPRGGGPDTQYF
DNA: TGTGCCAGCAGCAATTCCCCTAGGGGGGGGGGCCCTGATACGCAGTATTTT

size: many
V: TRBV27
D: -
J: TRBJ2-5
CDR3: CASSLSLDETQYF
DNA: TGTGCCAGCAGTTTATCGCTCGATGAGACCCAGTACTTC

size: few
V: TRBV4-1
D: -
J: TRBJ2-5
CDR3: CASSQDQPMPLPSFF
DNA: TGCGCCAGCAGCCAAGACCAGCCAATGCCTCTTCCTTCGTTCTTC

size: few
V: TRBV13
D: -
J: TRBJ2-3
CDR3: CASGLDPYTDTQYF
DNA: TGTGCCAGCGGGCTTGACCCCTACACAGATACGCAGTATTTT

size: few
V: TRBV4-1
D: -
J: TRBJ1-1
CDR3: CASSQGGANEAFF
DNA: TGCGCCAGCAGCCAAGGCGGGGCGAATGAAGCTTTCTTT

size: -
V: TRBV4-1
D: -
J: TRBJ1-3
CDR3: CASSPQGIGNTIYF
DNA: TGCGCCAGCAGCCCGCAAGGGATTGGAAACACCATATATTTT

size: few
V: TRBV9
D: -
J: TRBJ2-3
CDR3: CASSVVTRADTQYF
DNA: TGTGCCAGCAGCGTGGTAACGAGGGCAGATACGCAGTATTTT

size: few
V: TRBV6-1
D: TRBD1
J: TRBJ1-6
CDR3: CASRGWTGYNSPLHF
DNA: TGTGCCAGCAGGGGGTGGACAGGCTATAATTCACCCCTCCACTTT

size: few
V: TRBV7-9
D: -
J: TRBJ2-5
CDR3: CASSLDASQETQYF
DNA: TGTGCCAGCAGCTTAGATGCCAGCCAAGAGACCCAGTACTTC

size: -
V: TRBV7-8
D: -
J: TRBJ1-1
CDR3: CASSSSPQEVNTEAFF
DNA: TGTGCCAGCAGCTCATCCCCCCAGGAGGTGAACACTGAAGCTTTCTTT

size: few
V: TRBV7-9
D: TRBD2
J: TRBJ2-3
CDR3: CASSSGLAGEDTQYF
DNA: TGTGCCAGCAGTTCCGGACTAGCGGGGGAGGATACGCAGTATTTT

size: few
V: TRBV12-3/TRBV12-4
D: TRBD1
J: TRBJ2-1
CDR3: CASSFADRGYNEQFF
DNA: TGTGCCAGCAGTTTCGCAGACAGGGGCTACAATGAGCAGTTCTTC

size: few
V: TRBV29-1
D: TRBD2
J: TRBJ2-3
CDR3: CSVEKAPGTSGGRGDTQYF
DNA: TGCAGCGTTGAAAAAGCCCCCGGGACTAGCGGGGGTCGGGGAGATACGCAGTATTTT

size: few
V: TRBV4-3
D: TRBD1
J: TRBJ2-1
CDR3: CASSQDGTGGNEQFF
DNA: TGCGCCAGCAGCCAAGATGGTACAGGGGGCAATGAGCAGTTCTTC